The count of the clone carrying this T cell receptor beta chain is one. Its target is unknown. The repertoire was sequenced with immunoSEQ multiplex PCR; TCRdb's copy has only in-frame clones and lacks some. The data hold roughly 51,000 clones, with about 88% observed a single time. Germline V gives CDR1 SGHTA, CDR2 FQGNSA. The V end was cut by 5 bases, the J end by 0 bases, with 11 bases between. The CDR3 runs 15 residues. This sample was included in a study of a mutant IDH1 vaccine in newly diagnosed glioma. Turning to the study itself: With temozolomide cycles, or 4-6 weeks after radiotherapy alone, vaccination was started.

Specified time point: week 47, end of study. In the vaccine, a single dose held 300 ug of the mutant IDH1 20-mer peptide, along with topical imiquimod. The patients were given eight vaccinations, one each in weeks 1, 3, 5, 7, 11, 15, 19 and 23. This sequence joins TRBV7-2 and TRBJ1-5; D is unresolved. Sequences were derived from PBMCs, sampled from a glioma patient whose treatment included an IDH1 peptide vaccine. The sequence was obtained from a woman aged 25 to 39 with glioma. Some clones in this sample may be carry-over from other donors' samples. The CDR3 loop reads CASSMGDYSNQPQHF. The CDR3, as DNA: TGTGCCAGCAGCATGGGAGATTATAGCAATCAGCCCCAGCATTTT.